These 28 T cell receptor beta chains originate from one sample sequenced in a study of CD8+ T cells in alopecia areata. In each case, RNA was isolated and then reverse transcribed into cDNA as the sequencing template. Repertoires were generated with immunoSEQ multiplex PCR, while TCRdb's copy carries only in-frame clones and drops some. The data hold some 180,000 clones, with approximately 50% observed a single time. Treatment meaning: oral pan-JAK inhibitor, 5-10 mg twice daily. The input for sequencing was CD8+ T cells sorted from blood, taken around week 54, from a patient treated with tofacitinib. These receptors were taken from a human donor with alopecia areata.

The genes are TRBV6-1 and TRBJ2-1; D gene ambiguous. The CDR3 is 11 residues long. The V and J ends lost 6 bases and 5 bases respectively, with 5 bases between them. The germline CDR1 and CDR2 sequences are MNHNS and SASEGT. The CDR3 is CASSQNNEQFF. The CDR3 nucleotides are TGTGCCAGCAGCCAAAACAATGAGCAGTTCTTC.

The table lists this clone with a few counts. J is TRBJ1-5 and V is TRBV30; perhaps TRBD1 as D (5 bases). This CDR3 has 14 amino acids. Trimming shortened V by 3 bases and J by 4 bases, and 13 bases separated the two germline ends. The germline CDR1 and CDR2 sequences are GTSNPN and SVGIG (reference sequence). The CDR3 nucleotides are TGTGCCTGGAGAGTGGGGGAAGGTAATCAGCCCCAGCATTTT. It yields the protein CAWRVGEGNQPQHF. The full variable domain, its missing parts supplied by reference TRBV30 and TRBJ1-5, is SQTIHQWPATLVQPVGSPLSLECTVEGTSNPNLYWYRQAAGRGLQLLFYSVGIGQISSEVPQNLSASRPQDRQFILSSKKLLLSDSGFYLCAWRVGEGNQPQHFGDGTRLSIL.

This clone has only a few counts. This chain connects TRBV5-1 to TRBJ2-7, with D perhaps assigned TRBD1 or TRBD2 (5 bases each). This CDR3 contains 13 residues. The V end was cut by 0 bases, the J end by 6 bases, with 10 bases between. Germline CDR1 reads SGHRS; CDR2 reads YFSETQ. The CDR3 sequence: CASSLVPRGEQYF. In nucleotides, the CDR3 is TGCGCCAGCAGCTTGGTCCCGAGGGGCGAGCAGTACTTC. The full variable domain, rest sourced from reference TRBV5-1 and TRBJ2-7, is KAGVTQTPRYLIKTRGQQVTLSCSPISGHRSVSWYQQTPGQGLQFLFEYFSETQRNKGNFPGRFSGRQFSNSRSEMNVSTLELGDSALYLCASSLVPRGEQYFGPGTRLTVT.

This chain uses TRBV6-6 with TRBJ1-5, with D hard to call. Trimming pared 3 bases from V and 7 bases from J, leaving 10 bases between. The CDR3 runs to 13 residues. Germline V gene lookup returns CDR1 MNHNY and CDR2 SVGAGI (reference sequence). CDR3: CASSYSSDQPQHF. The CDR3 DNA reads as TGTGCCAGCAGTTATTCGAGTGACCAGCCCCAGCATTTT.

This clone came up a few times. The chain carries TRBV27 and TRBJ1-2, with D possibly matching TRBD1 (5 bases). Germline CDR1 MNHEY, CDR2 SMNVEV (reference sequence). V was shortened by 8 bases and J by 2 bases, with 18 bases between the two germline ends. The CDR3 totals 15 residues. Here the CDR3 reads CASSGMVGTNYGYTF. Written as DNA, the CDR3 is TGTGCCAGCTCGGGTATGGTGGGGACCAACTATGGCTACACCTTC.

The chain carries TRBV27 and TRBJ1-6; D not certain. The CDR3 totals 15 residues. Germline V gives CDR1 MNHEY, CDR2 SMNVEV (reference sequence). The ends were cut back, 3 bases at V and 3 bases at J, with 9 bases in the middle. The CDR3 DNA follows: TGTGCCAGCAGTTTTACAGTTGACTATAATTCACCCCTCCACTTT. Encoded protein: CASSFTVDYNSPLHF.

This chain connects TRBV4-3 to TRBJ2-3; 10 positions agree with TRBD2. J gave up 1 base and V 2 bases, and 0 bases lay outside the gene matches. The CDR3 length is 15 residues. CDR1 is LGHNA and CDR2 is YSLEER in the germline V gene. The CDR3 protein is CASSQLAGGTDTQYF. The DNA of the CDR3 is TGCGCCAGCAGCCAACTAGCGGGGGGCACAGATACGCAGTATTTT.

This rearrangement joins TRBV7-6 to TRBJ1-1, with 9 bases matching TRBD1. Germline V gene sequence: CDR1 SGHVS, CDR2 FNYEAQ. V lost 1 base and J lost 1; bases outside the gene matches: 4. This CDR3 contains 16 residues. This CDR3 reads CASSLDRGRSNTEAFF. The CDR3 region has the DNA TGTGCCAGCAGCTTAGACAGGGGGCGTTCGAACACTGAAGCTTTCTTT.

This sequence joins TRBV5-4 and TRBJ1-2; unclear D gene. The CDR3 totals 12 residues. Trimming took off 3 bases at V and 3 bases at J, with 6 bases between the two ends. CDR1 is SGHNT and CDR2 is YYREEE in the germline V gene (reference sequence). Written as DNA, the CDR3 is TGTGCCAGCAGCTCGGGAGACTATGGCTACACCTTC. Translated: CASSSGDYGYTF.

The chain is built from TRBV7-9 and TRBJ1-1; D call uncertain. Trimming cost V 4 bases and J 9 bases, with 12 bases left between them. Germline CDR1 reads SEHNR; CDR2 reads FQNEAQ (reference sequence). This CDR3 is built from 12 residues. CDR3 in amino acids: CASSSPGGQAFF. The DNA of the CDR3 is TGTGCCAGCAGCTCCCCGGGAGGGCAAGCTTTCTTT.

This clone was detected a few times. The CDR3 sequence: CASSREKLFF. The CDR3 nucleotides read TGTGCCAGCAGCCGAGAAAAACTGTTTTTT. The chain uses TRBV7-9 and TRBJ1-4; D call uncertain. Germline CDR1 SEHNR, CDR2 FQNEAQ (reference sequence). V lost 5 bases to trimming and J lost 8 bases, with 3 bases between them. The CDR3 runs 10 residues.

The genes are TRBV29-1 and TRBJ2-1; 15 positions agree with TRBD2. Trimming at V came to 6 bases and at J to 6 bases, leaving 6 bases not matched to a gene. Germline CDR1 is SQVTM and CDR2 is ANQGSEA. This CDR3 spans 15 amino acids. CDR3 sequence (DNA): TGCAGCGTGATCTGGACTAGCGGGGGGGCCAATGAGCAGTTCTTC. It is translated as CSVIWTSGGANEQFF.

J is TRBJ2-7 and V is TRBV7-2; possible D gene TRBD1, 7 bases. Trimming took off 5 bases at V and 7 bases at J, with 15 bases between the two ends. Germline-derived CDR1 and CDR2 are SGHTA and FQGNSA. This CDR3 is built from 13 residues. DNA for the CDR3: TGTGCCAGCAGCGTGAGCAGGGGGGAGGAGCAGTACTTC. The encoded protein is CASSVSRGEEQYF.

The CDR3 region is CSVDWENTGELFF. The CDR3 DNA follows: TGCAGCGTTGATTGGGAAAATACCGGGGAGCTGTTTTTT. V and J are TRBV29-1 and TRBJ2-2; D remains unclear. Trimming took off 3 bases at V and 5 bases at J, with 10 bases between the two ends. This CDR3 has 13 residues. The V gene's germline CDR1 is SQVTM and CDR2 ANQGSEA.

The chain carries TRBV30 and TRBJ2-2; tentative D call: TRBD2 (6 bases). CDR3 length: 12 amino acids. Germline CDR1 GTSNPN, CDR2 SVGIG (reference sequence). Trimming left V 4 bases short and J 7 bases short, with 10 bases between. CDR3 in amino acids: CAWMGGGGELFF. CDR3 coding DNA: TGTGCCTGGATGGGGGGTGGCGGGGAGCTGTTTTTT.

The V call is TRBV30, the J call TRBJ2-3; D gene unclear. Trimming took off 7 bases at V and 1 base at J, with 9 bases between the two ends. CDR3 length equals 12 residues. Germline CDR1 reads GTSNPN; CDR2 reads SVGIG (reference sequence). CDR3 region: CASYRGTDTQYF. The DNA of the CDR3 is TGTGCCTCCTATCGAGGCACAGATACGCAGTATTTT.

This clone has just a few counts. The chain uses TRBV6-5 and TRBJ1-4; D is ambiguous. Deletions cut 5 bases from V and 0 bases from J, with 7 bases between. The CDR3 consists of 14 residues. CDR1 and CDR2 from the germline V gene are MNHEY and SVGAGI. In nucleotides, the CDR3 is TGTGCCAGCAGTCTTGTTACAACTAATGAAAAACTGTTTTTT. The encoded protein is CASSLVTTNEKLFF.

The CDR3 sequence is CASSYQGVNTEAFF. CDR3 sequence (DNA): TGTGCCAGCAGTTACCAGGGGGTGAACACTGAAGCTTTCTTT. The rearrangement uses TRBV6-5 and TRBJ1-1; 7 nucleotides align to TRBD1. The J segment lost 0 bases and the V segment lost 2 bases, leaving 0 bases of the junction unmatched. Per the germline V gene, CDR1 is MNHEY and CDR2 is SVGAGI. The CDR3 covers 14 residues.

The V and J genes are TRBV27 and TRBJ1-2, with D perhaps matching TRBD1 (5 bases). CDR1 is MNHEY, CDR2 SMNVEV, per germline (reference sequence). This CDR3 has 14 amino acids. V shed 4 bases and J shed 4 bases, with 13 bases lying between them. The CDR3: CASSSPGTAYGYTF. In nucleotides, the CDR3 is TGTGCCAGCAGTTCACCCGGGACGGCCTATGGCTACACCTTC.

The gene calls are TRBV23-1 and TRBJ1-6; 7 positions agree with TRBD1. TRBV23-1 is filed as an ORF, its function uncertain. The V and J ends lost 4 bases and 2 bases, in that order; junction bases with no gene match: 5. The length of the CDR3 is 16 residues. CDR3 amino acids: CASSRTGAAYNSPLHF. The CDR3 DNA reads TGCGCCAGCAGTCGAACAGGGGCGGCCTATAATTCACCCCTCCACTTT.

V gene TRBV27 combines with J gene TRBJ2-5; D is unclear. V shed 2 bases and J shed 2 bases, with 9 bases lying between them. Germline V CDR1 and CDR2: MNHEY, SMNVEV (reference sequence). The CDR3 has 14 amino acids. CDR3 region: CASSLVGTQETQYF. CDR3 in DNA: TGTGCCAGCAGTTTAGTTGGCACACAAGAGACCCAGTACTTC.

This clone was seen a handful of times. The V and J genes are TRBV29-1 and TRBJ1-2, with D possibly being TRBD1 (6 bases). The CDR3 length is 13 residues. From germline, CDR1 is SQVTM and CDR2 ANQGSEA. Trimming removed 3 bases from V and 3 bases from J, with 11 bases in between. CDR3 DNA: TGCAGCGTTGAGGGGGCGCACGACTATGGCTACACCTTC. It translates to CSVEGAHDYGYTF.

J is TRBJ1-5 and V is TRBV7-6, with D perhaps matching TRBD1 (6 bases). The V end lost 4 bases, the J end lost 5 bases, and 15 bases lay between the germline ends. Germline loops: CDR1 SGHVS, CDR2 FNYEAQ. The CDR3 is 15 amino acids. The DNA of the CDR3 is TGTGCCAGCAGCTCCACTAGGGCAGGGGATCAGCCCCAGCATTTT. Amino acid sequence: CASSSTRAGDQPQHF.

This clone was detected only once. This sequence joins TRBV19 and TRBJ1-5; no clear D. Trimming pared 10 bases from V and 5 bases from J, leaving 15 bases between. The CDR3 is made up of 13 amino acids. Germline V gene lookup returns CDR1 LNHDA and CDR2 SQIVND (reference sequence). The CDR3 bases are TGTGCCACCCAGACGTTTGGCGATCAGCCCCAGCATTTT. Its translation: CATQTFGDQPQHF.

The gene calls are TRBV9 and TRBJ2-1; possibly TRBD1 or TRBD2 for D (5 bases each). From germline, CDR1 is SGDLS and CDR2 YYNGEE. The CDR3 length is 13 residues. With 3 bases removed from V and 8 bases from J, the gap between germline ends came to 12 bases. CDR3 region: CASSATARDEQFF. The CDR3 DNA reads as TGTGCCAGCAGCGCGACAGCGAGGGATGAGCAGTTCTTC.

This clone was seen a single time. The gene calls are TRBV30 and TRBJ1-4; D is uncertain. V was cut by 4 bases and J by 7 bases, with 7 bases left in between. The V gene's germline CDR1 is GTSNPN and CDR2 SVGIG (reference sequence). This CDR3 has 11 residues. The CDR3 protein is CAWTVGEKLFF. For the CDR3, the DNA is TGTGCCTGGACGGTCGGTGAAAAACTGTTTTTT.

The J gene is TRBJ2-4, the V gene TRBV29-1; TRBD2 aligns across 7 bases. Germline CDR1 reads SQVTM; CDR2 reads ANQGSEA. With 7 bases clipped from V and 4 bases from J, the junction kept 13 bases outside the gene matches. CDR3 size: 15 residues. CDR3 region: CSALNPGLPKNIQYF. The CDR3 nucleotides read TGCAGCGCTCTCAACCCGGGACTACCGAAAAACATTCAGTACTTC.

This chain connects TRBV6-5 to TRBJ1-2; D perhaps matches TRBD1 (5 bases). The CDR3 is 14 residues long. Germline CDR1 reads MNHEY; CDR2 reads SVGAGI. The V and J ends lost 0 bases and 7 bases respectively, with 12 bases between them. CDR3 DNA sequence: TGTGCCAGCAGTTACTCGATCGGGACGAGTGGCTACACCTTC. Translating it yields CASSYSIGTSGYTF.